This T cell receptor beta chain was captured in a study of blood T cell repertoires in COVID-19. Turning to the study itself: Samples came from the United States, Italy and Spain, spanning acute and convalescent COVID-19.

Here immunoSEQ multiplex PCR was the method, and the copy in TCRdb shows in-frame clones only, minus some. Among fewer than 90,000 clones listed, roughly 85% were seen once. V lost 3 bases and J 3 bases, leaving 15 bases between the germline ends. The V gene's germline CDR1 is LNHDA and CDR2 SQIVND (reference sequence). The CDR3 is 16 residues long. The genes are TRBV19 and TRBJ1-5; possibly TRBD1 for D (5 bases). Sequences were obtained from peripheral blood. This sequence originates from a man between 25 and 39 years old with acute or convalescent COVID-19. The CDR3: CASSMAGGSLNQPQHF. For the CDR3, the DNA is TGTGCCAGTAGTATGGCGGGGGGAAGCCTCAATCAGCCCCAGCATTTT.